This T cell receptor (beta chain) was observed in a study of PD-1 blockade in classical Hodgkin lymphoma. Overall study results and limits: At baseline, newly diagnosed patients reportedly showed less TCR diversity than healthy donors. The causes of the repertoire differences, possibly disease activity or prior therapy, remain undefined.

Method: immunoSEQ multiplex PCR; TCRdb's copy keeps in-frame clones and lacks some. The sample consists of nearly 35,000 clones, more than 85% of them appearing once. A remark on this clone: Its matching antigen is unknown.

Time point indicated: newly diagnosed, previously untreated cHL patient sample. Magnetic negative selection of thawed PBMCs was the method by which CD4+ T cells were purified. Serving as comparison were PBMCs from newly diagnosed, untreated classical Hodgkin lymphoma, which were sequenced alongside the relapsed/refractory trial patients. V was trimmed by 8 bases and J by 1 base, leaving 17 bases between them. Germline assignment: CDR1 LNHDA and CDR2 SQIVND (reference sequence). This CDR3 is built from 15 residues. The gene calls are TRBV19 and TRBJ2-5; D not resolved. The sequenced sample was CD4+ T cells from blood. The source of this sequence is a human donor with classical Hodgkin lymphoma. CDR3 protein: CASRFHREPQETQYF. The CDR3 DNA reads TGTGCCAGTCGTTTCCACAGAGAACCCCAAGAGACCCAGTACTTC.